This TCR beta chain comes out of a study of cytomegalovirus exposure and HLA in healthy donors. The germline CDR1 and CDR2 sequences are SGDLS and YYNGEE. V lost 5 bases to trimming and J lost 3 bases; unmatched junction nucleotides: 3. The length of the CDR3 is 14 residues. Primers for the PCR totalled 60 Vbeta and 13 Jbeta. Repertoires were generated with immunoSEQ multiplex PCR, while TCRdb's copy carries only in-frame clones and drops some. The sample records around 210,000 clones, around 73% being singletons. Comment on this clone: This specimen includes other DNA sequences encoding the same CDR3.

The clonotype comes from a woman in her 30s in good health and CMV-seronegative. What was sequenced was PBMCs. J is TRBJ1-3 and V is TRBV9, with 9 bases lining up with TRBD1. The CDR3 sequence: CASSRTGVGNTIYF. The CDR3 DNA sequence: TGTGCCAGCAGTAGGACAGGGGTTGGAAACACCATATATTTT.